This T cell receptor beta chain was retrieved from a study of T cells in Graves' hyperthyroidism and ophthalmopathy. Study-level results: Blood also contained most expanded thyroid clonotypes above 0.001.

RNA transcripts gave rise to amplified TCR beta CDR3 regions. The TCR CDR3 was amplified in a first-round RT-PCR using the HTBI primer set. TCRdb processed the multiplex PCR reads anew with MiXCR; each CDR3 protein has one entry. The repertoire holds under 600,000 distinct CDR3 sequences, with around 15% as singletons. With 3 bases removed from V and 2 bases from J, the gap between germline ends came to 17 bases. The CDR3 totals 17 residues. CDR1 and CDR2 from the germline V gene are LGHNT and FRNRAP. Under 3 months was the duration of disease in ophthalmopathy patients, who also had a Clinical Activity Score of at least 3 and a NOSPECS grade of at least 4. Exclusion of patients followed from uncontrolled infection, other autoimmune disease, pregnancy or lactation. Each 10 ml fresh peripheral blood draw supplied the PBMCs. Remarks on this clonotype: Its antigen is undetermined.

This chain links TRBV12-5 with TRBJ2-1; the D gene could be TRBD1 or TRBD2 (5 bases each). This receptor was identified in a woman in her thirties or forties with Graves' ophthalmopathy. The sequencing sample was made of blood. CDR3 in amino acids: CASGFQRGTDAYNEQFF. In DNA form, the CDR3 reads TGTGCTAGTGGTTTTCAACGGGGCACCGACGCCTACAATGAGCAGTTCTTC.